This T cell receptor (beta chain) was sequenced for a study of shared clonotypes between healthy human individuals. Each sample came from a Caucasian adult donor living in Nashville, Tennessee. Whole-study findings and limits: Against clonotypes common to all four donors, non-shared ones had lower generation probabilities.

Germline-derived CDR1 and CDR2 are KGHSH and LQKENI. CDR3 length equals 15 residues. V lost 0 bases and J 8 bases, leaving 14 bases between the germline ends. On this clone: Its antigen is unknown.

The data were produced by immunoSEQ multiplex PCR, yet TCRdb's version contains in-frame clones alone and is incomplete. The sample carries roughly 2.2 million clones, just under 95% recorded once. The TCR sequence derives from a man between 18 and 35 years old in good health. Some clones in this sample may be carry-over from other donors' samples. The gene calls are TRBV18 and TRBJ2-1; D may match TRBD1 or TRBD2 (5 bases each). Sequencing was carried out using naive CD4+ T cells from PBMCs. Noted subset: CD45RA+ positively selected. The CDR3 nucleotides read TGTGCCAGCTCACCACCCGGGGCGGCTGGTGATGAGCAGTTCTTC. Translating gives CASSPPGAAGDEQFF.